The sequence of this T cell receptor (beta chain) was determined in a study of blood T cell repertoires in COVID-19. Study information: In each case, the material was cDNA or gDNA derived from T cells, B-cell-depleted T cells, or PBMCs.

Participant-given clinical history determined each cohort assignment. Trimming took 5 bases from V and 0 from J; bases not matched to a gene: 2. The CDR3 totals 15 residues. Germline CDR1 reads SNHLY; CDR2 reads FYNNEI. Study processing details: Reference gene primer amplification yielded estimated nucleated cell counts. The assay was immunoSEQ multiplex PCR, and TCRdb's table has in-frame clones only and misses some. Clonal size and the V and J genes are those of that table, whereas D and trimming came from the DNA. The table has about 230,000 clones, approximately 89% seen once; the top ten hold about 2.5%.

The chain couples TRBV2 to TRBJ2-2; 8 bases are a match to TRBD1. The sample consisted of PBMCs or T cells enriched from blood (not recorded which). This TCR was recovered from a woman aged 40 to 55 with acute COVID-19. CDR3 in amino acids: CASSQGAPNTGELFF. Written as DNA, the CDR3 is TGTGCCAGCAGTCAGGGGGCCCCGAACACCGGGGAGCTGTTTTTT. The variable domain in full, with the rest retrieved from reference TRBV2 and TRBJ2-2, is EPEVTQTPSHQVTQMGQEVILRCVPISNHLYFYWYRQILGQKVEFLVSFYNNEISEKSEIFDDQFSVERPDGSNFTLKIRSTKLEDSAMYFCASSQGAPNTGELFFGEGSRLTVL.